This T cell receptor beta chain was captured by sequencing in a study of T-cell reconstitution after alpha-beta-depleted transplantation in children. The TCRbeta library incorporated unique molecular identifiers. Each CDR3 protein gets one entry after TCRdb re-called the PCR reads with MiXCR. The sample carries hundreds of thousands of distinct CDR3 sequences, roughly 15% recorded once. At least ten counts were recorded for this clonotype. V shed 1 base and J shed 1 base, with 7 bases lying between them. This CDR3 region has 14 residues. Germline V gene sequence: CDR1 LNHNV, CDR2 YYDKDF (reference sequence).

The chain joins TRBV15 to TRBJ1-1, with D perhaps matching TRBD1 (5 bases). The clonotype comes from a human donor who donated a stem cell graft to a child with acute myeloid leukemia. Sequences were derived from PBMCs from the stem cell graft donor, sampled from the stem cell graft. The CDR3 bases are TGTGCCACCAGCAGAGGACAGAGGAACACTGAAGCTTTCTTT. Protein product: CATSRGQRNTEAFF.